Each of the 28 T cell receptor beta chains below was sequenced from the same sample in a study of blood T cell repertoires in COVID-19. Sequenced by immunoSEQ multiplex PCR; TCRdb stores in-frame clones only, minus some. Of a few hundred thousand clones detected, roughly 90% appear once; the ten largest clones hold around 2.2%. Sequenced sample: peripheral blood. These receptors were taken from a man aged 25-45 years who had recovered from COVID-19.

The rearrangement joins TRBV19 to TRBJ2-2; weak D call: TRBD1 (5 bases). This CDR3 has 13 residues. Trimming removed 6 bases at V and 5 bases at J, with 10 bases between. Germline loops: CDR1 LNHDA, CDR2 SQIVND (reference sequence). CDR3 protein: CASRQVSTGELFF. For the CDR3, the DNA is TGTGCCAGTAGACAGGTGTCGACCGGGGAGCTGTTTTTT.

In its sample, this clone was seen once. The chain uses TRBV7-2 and TRBJ2-5, with D tentatively TRBD2 (6 bases). This CDR3 comprises 13 residues. Per the germline V gene, CDR1 is SGHTA and CDR2 is FQGNSA. With 5 bases removed from V and 6 bases from J, the gap between germline ends came to 13 bases. This chain's CDR3 is CASSPGSGQTQYF. The CDR3 DNA reads as TGTGCCAGCAGCCCCGGGAGCGGACAGACCCAGTACTTC.

The V gene is TRBV15, the J gene TRBJ2-1, with D tentatively TRBD2 (6 bases). This CDR3 comprises 14 residues. Deletions cut 1 base from V and 8 bases from J, with 12 bases between. The germline V gene encodes CDR1 LNHNV and CDR2 YYDKDF (reference sequence). In DNA form, the CDR3 reads TGTGCCACCAGCAGAGGAGCGGTAGCGGATGAGCAGTTCTTC. It specifies CATSRGAVADEQFF.

Points on this clone: This specimen includes other DNA sequences encoding the same CDR3. The rearrangement joins TRBV18 to TRBJ2-7, with 8 bases that match TRBD1. This CDR3 comprises 12 residues. With 3 bases clipped from V and 6 bases from J, the junction kept 1 base outside the gene matches. The germline V gene has CDR1 KGHSH and CDR2 LQKENI. DNA of the CDR3: TGTGCCAGCTCACCGGACAGGGTCGAGCAGTACTTC. Protein sequence: CASSPDRVEQYF.

This sequence joins TRBV5-1 and TRBJ1-5; no definite D call. The germline V gene has CDR1 SGHRS and CDR2 YFSETQ. V was clipped by 1 base and J by 6 bases, with 14 bases between them. The CDR3 spans 15 residues. Here the CDR3 reads CASSLRSGRGQPQHF. CDR3 coding DNA: TGCGCCAGCAGCTTGAGGTCGGGGAGAGGTCAGCCCCAGCATTTT.

The chain is built from TRBV7-2 and TRBJ2-3; TRBD2 matches at 7 bases. Germline assignment: CDR1 SGHTA and CDR2 FQGNSA. The CDR3 consists of 16 residues. The J segment lost 6 bases and the V segment lost 3 bases, leaving 12 bases of the junction unmatched. CDR3 loop: CASSFMAGAGEDTQYF. Written as DNA, the CDR3 is TGTGCCAGCAGCTTCATGGCCGGGGCGGGGGAGGATACGCAGTATTTT.

V and J are TRBV6-6 and TRBJ1-1, with 8 bases matching TRBD1. J was trimmed by 4 bases and V by 5 bases; bases with no gene match: 15. The CDR3 covers 17 residues. CDR1 and CDR2 (germline): MNHNY, SVGAGI (reference sequence). CDR3 loop: CASSPPGPWTGPTEAFF. Here the CDR3 DNA reads TGTGCCAGCAGTCCTCCCGGGCCTTGGACAGGGCCCACTGAAGCTTTCTTT.

The chain carries TRBV14 and TRBJ2-7; D remains unclear. CDR1 is SGHDN, CDR2 FVKESK, per germline. V was cut by 0 bases and J by 7 bases, with 10 bases left in between. The CDR3 is 13 amino acids. The CDR3 loop is CASSQDPRWEQYF. The CDR3 region has the DNA TGTGCCAGCAGCCAAGATCCCAGGTGGGAGCAGTACTTC. The whole variable domain, filled in from reference TRBV14 and TRBJ2-7, reads EAGVTQFPSHSVIEKGQTVTLRCDPISGHDNLYWYRRVMGKEIKFLLHFVKESKQDESGMPNNRFLAERTGGTYSTLKVQPAELEDSGVYFCASSQDPRWEQYFGPGTRLTVT.

CDR3 amino acids: CSPRTAYGYTF. Written as DNA, the CDR3 is TGCAGTCCAAGGACAGCTTATGGCTACACCTTC. The J gene is TRBJ1-2, the V gene TRBV20-1, with D perhaps matching TRBD1 (6 bases). V gave up 8 bases and J gave up 5 bases, with 12 bases separating them. CDR1 and CDR2 (germline): DFQATT, SNEGSKA (reference sequence). This CDR3 comprises 11 residues.

The V gene is TRBV27, the J gene TRBJ1-2; 11 bases match TRBD1. Germline values: CDR1 MNHEY, CDR2 SMNVEV (reference sequence). The CDR3 totals 14 residues. The V and J ends lost 5 bases and 5 bases, in that order; junction bases with no gene match: 4. CDR3 nucleotide sequence: TGTGCCAGCAGTCTCGGGACAGGGGGGTATGGCTACACCTTC. Its protein product is CASSLGTGGYGYTF.

This chain uses TRBV7-8 with TRBJ1-2, with D perhaps matching TRBD1 (6 bases). Deletions cut 7 bases from V and 5 bases from J, with 14 bases between. This CDR3 has 13 residues. Germline V CDR1 and CDR2: SGHVS, FQNEAQ. CDR3 region: CASTIGTFYGYTF. DNA for the CDR3: TGTGCCAGCACAATCGGGACATTTTATGGCTACACCTTC.

Only one count was recorded for this clone. J is TRBJ2-3 and V is TRBV27; the match to TRBD2 covers 8 bases. CDR3 length: 15 amino acids. J gave up 5 bases and V 2 bases, and 6 bases lay outside the gene matches. Germline-derived CDR1 and CDR2 are MNHEY and SMNVEV (reference sequence). The CDR3 loop is CASSLLAGGVDTQYF. The CDR3 nucleotides are TGTGCCAGCAGTTTACTGGCGGGGGGCGTAGATACGCAGTATTTT.

V usage is TRBV7-2 and J usage is TRBJ2-7; 12 positions match TRBD2. The CDR3 extends over 16 amino acids. Germline V gives CDR1 SGHTA, CDR2 FQGNSA. V lost 4 bases and J lost 2; bases outside the gene matches: 6. The CDR3 DNA follows: TGTGCCAGCAGCTCGTTGACTAGCGGGGGACCCTACGAGCAGTACTTC. Translated: CASSSLTSGGPYEQYF.

The chain joins TRBV19 to TRBJ2-3; D not resolved. The germline V gene encodes CDR1 LNHDA and CDR2 SQIVND (reference sequence). Trimming shortened V by 8 bases and J by 5 bases, and 11 bases separated the two germline ends. The CDR3 covers 12 residues. The CDR3 is CASFGLGDTQYF. DNA of the CDR3: TGTGCCAGTTTCGGGTTAGGAGATACGCAGTATTTT.

This clone was counted a few times. CDR3 sequence reads: CASSFYRGTEKLFF. The CDR3, as DNA: TGTGCCAGCAGTTTTTACAGGGGGACTGAAAAACTGTTTTTT. The gene calls are TRBV6-5 and TRBJ1-4; 8 positions agree with TRBD1. The CDR3 contains 14 residues. Germline V gene data show CDR1 as MNHEY and CDR2 as SVGAGI. The trim removed 4 bases at V and 7 bases at J, leaving 5 bases unmatched.

The chain links TRBV6-5 to TRBJ2-7; 8 nucleotides line up with TRBD1. The CDR3 runs to 15 residues. CDR1 is MNHEY, CDR2 SVGAGI, per germline. J was trimmed by 0 bases and V by 6 bases; bases with no gene match: 7. The DNA for the CDR3 is TGTGCCAGCAGACCCCCCGGGACAGGCTCCTACGAGCAGTACTTC. Protein: CASRPPGTGSYEQYF.

The gene calls are TRBV14 and TRBJ2-5, with a possible D match to TRBD2 (5 bases). Trimming took off 4 bases at V and 5 bases at J, with 20 bases between the two ends. The CDR3 consists of 16 residues. Per the germline V gene, CDR1 is SGHDN and CDR2 is FVKESK. For the CDR3, the DNA is TGTGCCAGCAGCCTCCAATCGCGCAGGAGGTGGGAGACCCAGTACTTC. Translation gives CASSLQSRRRWETQYF.

This clone has a single count. V usage is TRBV18 and J usage is TRBJ2-2, with 9 nucleotides matching TRBD1. Per germline, CDR1 KGHSH and CDR2 LQKENI. The trim removed 4 bases at V and 5 bases at J, leaving 5 bases unmatched. The CDR3 is made up of 15 amino acids. The CDR3 is CASSQGQGLTGELFF. CDR3 in DNA: TGTGCCAGCTCACAGGGACAGGGATTAACCGGGGAGCTGTTTTTT.

CDR3 loop: CASSQDPSLGGNSNQPQHF. The CDR3 coding sequence is TGTGCCAGCAGCCAAGATCCATCTCTCGGGGGGAATAGCAATCAGCCCCAGCATTTT. The genes are TRBV3-1 (or the pseudogene TRBV3-2) and TRBJ1-5; D possibly corresponds to TRBD1 (5 bases). Trimming took off 0 bases at V and 0 bases at J, with 18 bases between the two ends. Germline lookup yields CDR1 LGHDT and CDR2 YNNKEL (reference sequence). CDR3 length: 19 amino acids.

J is TRBJ1-1 and V is TRBV19, with 7 positions matching TRBD1. V lost 6 bases to trimming and J lost 7 bases; unmatched junction nucleotides: 2. Germline-derived CDR1 and CDR2 are LNHDA and SQIVND (reference sequence). CDR3 length: 11 residues. For the CDR3, the DNA is TGTGCCAGTAGGACAGGGATTGAAGCTTTCTTT. Its translation is CASRTGIEAFF.

The chain links TRBV5-1 to TRBJ1-4, with no clear D. Germline lookup yields CDR1 SGHRS and CDR2 YFSETQ. This CDR3 is 14 amino acids long. V lost 7 bases to trimming and J lost 5 bases, with 15 bases between them. The CDR3 protein is CASGSQSGNEKLFF. The DNA of the CDR3 is TGCGCCAGCGGCTCACAGTCTGGAAATGAAAAACTGTTTTTT. Drawing the rest from reference TRBV5-1 and TRBJ1-4, the complete variable domain is KAGVTQTPRYLIKTRGQQVTLSCSPISGHRSVSWYQQTPGQGLQFLFEYFSETQRNKGNFPGRFSGRQFSNSRSEMNVSTLELGDSALYLCASGSQSGNEKLFFGSGTQLSVL.

The chain is built from TRBV27 and TRBJ1-3, with 10 bases identical to TRBD1. The CDR3 length is 14 residues. The V and J ends lost 6 bases and 4 bases, in that order; junction bases with no gene match: 3. Germline CDR1 and CDR2: MNHEY and SMNVEV (reference sequence). CDR3 bases: TGTGCCAGCAGGACAGGGGGCAGCGGAAACACCATATATTTT. It translates to CASRTGGSGNTIYF.

V usage is TRBV7-9 and J usage is TRBJ1-1; D is uncertain. This CDR3 region has 15 residues. V dropped 4 bases and J dropped 5 bases, with 17 bases sitting between them. CDR1 and CDR2 from the germline V gene are SEHNR and FQNEAQ (reference sequence). CDR3 nucleotide sequence: TGTGCCAGCAGCTCTCGTTATCCGGTGAGGACTGAAGCTTTCTTT. Its protein is CASSSRYPVRTEAFF.

J is TRBJ1-2 and V is TRBV11-3, with D perhaps matching TRBD1 (5 bases). CDR3 size: 13 residues. With 4 bases removed from V and 2 bases from J, the gap between germline ends came to 8 bases. The germline V gene has CDR1 SGHNT and CDR2 YENEEA. CDR3 coding DNA: TGTGCCAGCAGCTCGGACAACAACTATGGCTACACCTTC. It codes for CASSSDNNYGYTF.

The chain is built from TRBV7-6 and TRBJ2-1; unclear D gene. The V gene's germline CDR1 is SGHVS and CDR2 FNYEAQ. The CDR3 has 15 residues. V was trimmed by 1 base and J by 0 bases, leaving 7 bases between them. CDR3: CASSLDLSSYNEQFF. CDR3 coding DNA: TGTGCCAGCAGCTTAGACTTATCCTCCTACAATGAGCAGTTCTTC.

This clone was detected a few times. This chain connects TRBV13 to TRBJ1-5; 8 bases agree with TRBD1. With V trimmed by 4 bases and J by 6 bases, 8 bases remained unmatched. CDR3 length equals 15 residues. Germline CDR1 is PRHDT and CDR2 is FYEKMQ (reference sequence). CDR3 region: CASSSAGTGAQPQHF. CDR3 sequence (DNA): TGTGCCAGCAGCTCGGCCGGGACAGGCGCTCAGCCCCAGCATTTT.

The chain uses TRBV10-1 and TRBJ1-4; D gene unclear. The CDR3 has 9 residues. V lost 7 bases and J lost 12, with 6 bases in between. The germline gives CDR1 WNHNN, CDR2 SYGVQD (reference sequence). CDR3 residues: CASMAELFF. CDR3 nucleotide sequence: TGCGCCAGCATGGCTGAACTGTTTTTT.

V and J are TRBV2 and TRBJ2-5; D unclear. CDR1 and CDR2 from the germline V gene are SNHLY and FYNNEI. Trimming took off 10 bases at V and 2 bases at J, with 14 bases between the two ends. The CDR3 consists of 13 residues. This CDR3 reads CATNPVTQETQYF. CDR3 nucleotide sequence: TGTGCCACCAATCCTGTTACTCAAGAGACCCAGTACTTC.